This passage covers 2 T cell receptor beta chains from one sample sequenced in a study of control samples from healthy donors and cancer patients (TCRdb year 2020). The library was produced with the immunoSEQ multiplex PCR assay. Imported from immuneACCESS, the table was reduced by TCRdb to in-frame sequences with V and J called. These copies leave out some clones; in studies compared against another copy, an unresolved V gene accounts for under half, and the cause of the remainder is not known. The sample includes 150,000 to 200,000 clones, with 94% observed a single time. The ten most abundant clones make up 1.1% to 1.5% of the sample. The sample comprised blood. Receptors originate from a woman between 18 and 29 years old in good health.

This chain joins TRBV29-1 and TRBJ2-5, with 7 bases aligning to TRBD2. Germline-derived CDR1 and CDR2 are SQVTM and ANQGSEA. J lost 5 bases, V lost 8 bases, and 11 bases had no gene match. The CDR3 is 13 residues long. The CDR3 coding sequence is TGCAGCTTTAAAGCAGCGGGGTGGGAGACCCAGTACTTC. Residues: CSFKAAGWETQYF.

The chain links TRBV5-4 to TRBJ2-4; D gene ambiguous. Per the germline V gene, CDR1 is SGHNT and CDR2 is YYREEE (reference sequence). This CDR3 has 14 amino acids. V lost 2 bases, J lost 7 bases, and 13 bases lay in between. Written as DNA, the CDR3 is TGTGCCAGCAGCTTTAAGGCGGCAGCTAACATTCAGTACTTC. It is translated as CASSFKAAANIQYF.